The TCR beta chain under discussion was sequenced for a study of cytomegalovirus exposure and HLA in healthy donors. Notes on the study in general: The classifier, whose performance was assessed in both the original and validation cohorts, reportedly diagnosed cytomegalovirus status with high specificity and sensitivity. Analysis performed later found roughly 18,000 TCR beta sequences associated with HLA alleles at 0.05 false discovery rate. In a later analysis, productive TCRs from donors in an Asian-associated ancestry cluster reportedly carried fewer N-insertions than the cohort mean. Presence/absence analyses assumed roughly uniform sequencing depth across donors.

The PCR made use of 60 Vbeta and 13 Jbeta primers. Assay: immunoSEQ multiplex PCR; the TCRdb copy retains only in-frame clones and omits some. With 60,000 to 80,000 clones in the sample, the ten largest clones hold less than 6%. This CDR3 has 14 amino acids. Germline lookup yields CDR1 MNHNS and CDR2 SASEGT. With V trimmed by 1 base and J by 10 bases, 7 bases remained unmatched. As to this clone: The target antigen is unknown.

The TCR was taken from a middle-aged man in good health and CMV-seronegative. The chain uses TRBV6-1 and TRBJ1-2, with 9 nucleotides matching TRBD1. Sequencing used PBMCs. CDR3 in DNA: TGTGCCAGCAGTGAAGTGGGGACAGGGTACGACTACACCTTC. It translates to CASSEVGTGYDYTF.